The 23 T cell receptor beta chains given below trace back to one sample, sequenced in a study of blood T cells in healthy people across ages. Together with a sample-barcoded 5' primer, a J-beta primer mix was included in a second PCR lasting about 6 to 11 cycles. TCRdb processed the 5' RACE reads anew with MiXCR; each CDR3 protein has one entry. The repertoire consists of around 1,500,000 distinct CDR3 sequences, with 28% occurring once and the leading ten covering 7% to 9%. The source material was blood. All receptors derive from a woman under 40 in good health.

This clonotype was detected only a few times. The V and J genes are TRBV20-1 and TRBJ1-5; D perhaps matches TRBD1 (5 bases). V gave up 2 bases and J gave up 5 bases, with 10 bases separating them. The CDR3 spans 13 residues. CDR1 and CDR2 (germline): DFQATT, SNEGSKA (reference sequence). CDR3 residues: CSARRGRDQPQHF. Here the CDR3 DNA reads TGCAGTGCTAGACGGGGCCGGGATCAGCCCCAGCATTTT.

The J gene is TRBJ1-5, the V gene TRBV5-1; TRBD1 aligns across 9 bases. Germline lookup yields CDR1 SGHRS and CDR2 YFSETQ. The V segment lost 4 bases and the J segment 5 bases; nucleotides outside the gene matches: 22. The CDR3 has 20 amino acids. CDR3 residues: CASSPERRTGGAGVDQPQHF. CDR3 nucleotide sequence: TGCGCCAGCAGCCCTGAAAGACGCACAGGGGGCGCAGGAGTGGATCAGCCCCAGCATTTT.

The sample holds many counts of this clonotype. The rearrangement joins TRBV4-3 to TRBJ2-5; 11 bases match TRBD1. Trimming at V came to 3 bases and at J to 4 bases, leaving 4 bases not matched to a gene. The CDR3 has 15 amino acids. Germline V gene sequence: CDR1 LGHNA, CDR2 YSLEER. The CDR3 DNA is TGCGCCAGCAGCCAGTCCGGGACAGGGGGAGAGACCCAGTACTTC. Translating gives CASSQSGTGGETQYF.

This clonotype was observed a handful of times. The chain combines TRBV20-1 with TRBJ2-1; 9 nucleotides match TRBD1. Trimming cost V 6 bases and J 6 bases; bases outside gene matches: 15. Germline-derived CDR1 and CDR2 are DFQATT and SNEGSKA (reference sequence). There are 16 residues in the CDR3. CDR3 residues: CSASKQGTGSGNEQFF. The CDR3 coding sequence is TGCAGTGCCTCAAAGCAGGGGACAGGGAGTGGCAATGAGCAGTTCTTC.

This clonotype was counted between two and nine times. The V gene is TRBV7-2, the J gene TRBJ1-4, with no clear D. V was trimmed by 8 bases and J by 0 bases, leaving 10 bases between them. The CDR3 loop spans 14 amino acids. Germline CDR1 and CDR2: SGHTA and FQGNSA. CDR3 sequence (DNA): TGTGCCAGCGGCCTAGTCGCAACTAATGAAAAACTGTTTTTT. This sequence encodes CASGLVATNEKLFF.

This clonotype showed up just a few times. The CDR3 loop reads CASSYSRWGSGSPLHF. The CDR3, as DNA: TGTGCCAGCAGTTACTCGAGGTGGGGTTCCGGGTCACCCCTCCACTTT. The chain joins TRBV6-5 to TRBJ1-6, with no clear D. Trimming took 0 bases from V and 10 from J, leaving 16 bases between them. The CDR3 extends over 16 amino acids. The germline CDR1 and CDR2 sequences are MNHEY and SVGAGI.

The chain carries TRBV30 and TRBJ1-1; 8 positions agree with TRBD1. This CDR3 region has 13 residues. Germline V gene lookup returns CDR1 GTSNPN and CDR2 SVGIG (reference sequence). V lost 8 bases to trimming and J lost 8 bases; unmatched junction nucleotides: 13. The CDR3 DNA sequence: TGTGCCCGGACGGGACAGGACGAGCGAGAAGCTTTCTTT. This encodes CARTGQDEREAFF.

This clonotype was seen repeatedly, ten times or more. V usage is TRBV5-4 and J usage is TRBJ2-5; D unresolved. Germline CDR1 reads SGHNT; CDR2 reads YYREEE (reference sequence). This CDR3 is 13 amino acids long. With 2 bases removed from V and 2 bases from J, the gap between germline ends came to 7 bases. For the CDR3, the DNA is TGTGCCAGCAGCTTAAGGGAACAAGAGACCCAGTACTTC. Translated: CASSLREQETQYF.

The CDR3 loop is CASSQPTGDEAQYF. DNA of the CDR3: TGCGCCAGCAGCCAGCCCACAGGGGACGAGGCGCAGTATTTT. The gene calls are TRBV4-1 and TRBJ2-3; 7 bases align to TRBD1. The CDR3 covers 14 residues. Germline trimming cut 3 bases from V and 10 bases from J; bases unmatched to any gene: 10. Germline CDR1 MGHRA, CDR2 YSYEKL.

The J gene is TRBJ2-1, the V gene TRBV7-9; 12 bases fit TRBD2. The assigned J gene may be wrong: the sequence end matches TRBJ2-7 better. Germline V gives CDR1 SEHNR, CDR2 FQNEAQ (reference sequence). The CDR3 covers 16 residues. The CDR3: CASSPTSGSSYNEQYF. CDR3 DNA sequence: TGTGCCAGCAGCCCGACTAGCGGGAGCTCCTACAATGAGCAGTACTTC.

The genes are TRBV20-1 and TRBJ1-2; no reliable D call. The CDR3 length is 12 residues. The ends were cut back, 1 base at V and 5 bases at J, with 8 bases in the middle. CDR1 is DFQATT and CDR2 is SNEGSKA in the germline V gene (reference sequence). In DNA, the CDR3 is TGCAGTGCTAGAGCGGGAGGATATGGCTACACCTTC. Translation: CSARAGGYGYTF.

The chain carries TRBV29-1 and TRBJ2-1; 11 bases are shared with TRBD1. Germline assignment: CDR1 SQVTM and CDR2 ANQGSEA. Trimming cost V 4 bases and J 5 bases; bases outside gene matches: 7. The CDR3 runs 15 residues. DNA for the CDR3: TGCAGCGTTGCTCCGGGACAGGGGGGTCACAATGAGCAGTTCTTC. It yields the protein CSVAPGQGGHNEQFF.

The chain employs TRBV29-1 and TRBJ1-1, with a possible D match to TRBD1 (5 bases). This CDR3 region has 13 residues. Per germline, CDR1 SQVTM and CDR2 ANQGSEA. V gave up 5 bases and J gave up 5 bases, with 15 bases separating them. This CDR3 is CSVTVGGETEAFF. The CDR3 DNA is TGCAGCGTTACGGTGGGGGGAGAGACTGAAGCTTTCTTT.

This clonotype was picked up a small number of times. V usage is TRBV28 and J usage is TRBJ2-7; D may be TRBD1 (5 bases). Germline V lookup: CDR1 MDHEN, CDR2 SYDVKM. The CDR3 totals 16 residues. V dropped 6 bases and J dropped 2 bases, with 20 bases sitting between them. DNA for the CDR3: TGTGCCAGCAGCGCCGAAGGGGAAAAAAGGACCTACGAGCAGTACTTC. Amino acids: CASSAEGEKRTYEQYF.

The rearrangement links TRBV20-1 to TRBJ1-1, with D perhaps matching TRBD1 (6 bases). CDR1 and CDR2 (germline): DFQATT, SNEGSKA (reference sequence). Trimming took 5 bases from V and 8 from J, leaving 21 bases between them. The CDR3 loop spans 14 amino acids. The CDR3 loop reads CSAPKPGAREEAFF. For the CDR3, the DNA is TGCAGTGCTCCCAAACCGGGGGCCCGCGAGGAAGCTTTCTTT.

This clonotype was recorded once. This chain uses TRBV18 with TRBJ1-2; D may be TRBD1 (6 bases). The CDR3 is 13 residues long. Germline V gives CDR1 KGHSH, CDR2 LQKENI. Trimming took off 1 base at V and 8 bases at J, with 11 bases between the two ends. The CDR3, as DNA: TGTGCCAGCTCACCACAACAGGGCAAAGGCTACACCTTC. Residues: CASSPQQGKGYTF.

This clonotype came up a few times. The V gene is TRBV20-1, the J gene TRBJ1-5; perhaps TRBD1 as D (5 bases). V was cut by 5 bases and J by 6 bases, with 20 bases left in between. Germline-derived CDR1 and CDR2 are DFQATT and SNEGSKA (reference sequence). The CDR3 spans 15 residues. The CDR3 sequence is CSAPEGRGGRQPQHF. DNA of the CDR3: TGCAGTGCTCCAGAAGGAAGGGGAGGGCGTCAGCCCCAGCATTTT.

This clonotype was counted once. The chain is built from TRBV5-1 and TRBJ1-1; TRBD1 might be the D (5 bases). V was trimmed by 3 bases and J by 7 bases, leaving 19 bases between them. CDR3 length: 15 amino acids. In germline, CDR1 is SGHRS, CDR2 YFSETQ. The CDR3 loop is CASSWGPGARGEAFF. The CDR3 DNA reads as TGCGCCAGCAGCTGGGGACCGGGAGCCCGGGGTGAAGCTTTCTTT.

This clonotype was seen many times. As DNA, the CDR3 is TGTGCCAGCAGTAAAAGGACTGGTTACCAAGAGACCCAGTACTTC. Amino acids: CASSKRTGYQETQYF. The V call is TRBV25-1, the J call TRBJ2-5, with D tentatively TRBD2 (5 bases). V lost 5 bases to trimming and J lost 0 bases, with 13 bases between them. This CDR3 is 15 amino acids long. Germline loops: CDR1 MGHDK, CDR2 SYGVNS. Full variable domain (remainder filled in from reference TRBV25-1 and TRBJ2-5): EADIYQTPRYLVIGTGKKITLECSQTMGHDKMYWYQQDPGMELHLIHYSYGVNSTEKGDLSSESTVSRIRTEHFPLTLESARPSHTSQYLCASSKRTGYQETQYFGPGTRLLVL.

This clonotype was recorded a few times. The J gene is TRBJ2-7, the V gene TRBV7-2, with 10 bases aligning to TRBD2. The V segment lost 5 bases and the J segment 2 bases; nucleotides outside the gene matches: 6. The germline V gene has CDR1 SGHTA and CDR2 FQGNSA. The CDR3 spans 15 residues. CDR3 in amino acids: CASSLSSGSTYEQYF. DNA of the CDR3: TGTGCCAGCAGCCTGTCTAGCGGGAGTACCTACGAGCAGTACTTC.

This clonotype was observed a handful of times. CDR3 loop: CASSMIPGNEQFF. The CDR3 coding sequence is TGTGCCAGCAGCATGATCCCGGGCAATGAGCAGTTCTTC. The chain links TRBV3-1 to TRBJ2-1; D gene ambiguous. With 5 bases removed from V and 6 bases from J, the gap between germline ends came to 11 bases. CDR1 is LGHDT and CDR2 is YNNKEL in the germline V gene (reference sequence). This CDR3 contains 13 residues.

This chain connects TRBV7-2 to TRBJ2-7; no firm D call. CDR3 length: 11 amino acids. Germline loops: CDR1 SGHTA, CDR2 FQGNSA. Trimming pared 2 bases from V and 6 bases from J, leaving 5 bases between. The CDR3 loop is CASSLWPEQYF. CDR3 DNA: TGTGCCAGCAGCTTATGGCCCGAGCAGTACTTC.

This chain links TRBV5-1 with TRBJ2-7, with TRBD1 identical over 10 bases. CDR1 is SGHRS and CDR2 is YFSETQ in the germline V gene. The length of the CDR3 is 15 residues. V dropped 4 bases and J dropped 7; count of bases not matched to a gene: 11. The CDR3 DNA follows: TGCGCCAGCAGCAGGGGACAGGGGACGCGAGGAGAGCAGTACTTC. Translated, it gives CASSRGQGTRGEQYF.